Detailed here is one TCR beta chain. The CDR3 has 15 residues. Germline CDR1 reads MNHEY; CDR2 reads SMNVEV (reference sequence). Unmatched junction bases numbered 9, after V lost 5 bases and J lost 7 bases. The use of a sample-barcoded 5' primer and a J-beta primer mix characterized a second PCR of 7 to 11 cycles. TCRdb itself ran the 5' RACE reads through MiXCR, one entry per CDR3 protein. The sample consists of hundreds of thousands of distinct CDR3 sequences, roughly 60% of them appearing once. The data were taken from a study of blood T cells in healthy people across ages. Sequencing was carried out using blood. This TCR came from a man under 40 in good health. V usage is TRBV27 and J usage is TRBJ1-2; 11 nucleotides align to TRBD1. CDR3 amino acids: CASSPSGQGAIGYTF. In DNA, the CDR3 is TGTGCCAGCAGTCCTTCCGGACAGGGGGCAATTGGCTACACCTTC.